The rows below give T cell receptor beta chains drawn from one sample of a study of PD-L1 blockade in urothelial cancer. Profiling relied on immunoSEQ multiplex PCR, and the TCRdb table lists in-frame clones only, not all of them. Here the sample spans tens of thousands of clones, nearly 90% being singletons. Sequenced here: PBMCs, sampled around atezolizumab (anti-PD-L1) treatment. All receptors come from a man aged 55 to 69 with urothelial cancer. The CDR3 runs from the conserved cysteine through the conserved F or W. A D gene is named only where the DNA matches it firmly. For some rows the clone size is stated as once, few or many, or as a class when expanded; others skip it.

j_call: TRBJ2-3
clone_size: -
d_call: -
v_call: TRBV20-1
cdr3_nt: TGCAGTGCTGCGAGGGATACGCAGTATTTT
cdr3_aa: CSAARDTQYF

j_call: TRBJ1-4
clone_size: -
d_call: TRBD1
v_call: TRBV30
cdr3_nt: TGTGCCTGGAGGACCGGGACAGGGTATGAAAAACTGTTTTTT
cdr3_aa: CAWRTGTGYEKLFF

j_call: TRBJ2-3
clone_size: -
d_call: TRBD2
v_call: TRBV7-2
cdr3_nt: TGTGCCAGCAGGGTCGCGGGGGGGCCAGATACGCAGTATTTT
cdr3_aa: CASRVAGGPDTQYF

j_call: TRBJ1-1
clone_size: -
d_call: TRBD1
v_call: TRBV11-1
cdr3_nt: TGTGCCAGCAGCTTGGACAGGGGGGGAACTGAAGCTTTCTTT
cdr3_aa: CASSLDRGGTEAFF

j_call: TRBJ2-4
clone_size: -
d_call: -
v_call: TRBV10-2
cdr3_nt: TGCGCCAGCAGTGAGTTCAGGGAACTAGCCAAAAACATTCAGTACTTC
cdr3_aa: CASSEFRELAKNIQYF

j_call: TRBJ2-7
clone_size: -
d_call: TRBD1
v_call: TRBV11-2
cdr3_nt: TGTGCCAGCAGCCGGGTTTTTGGGGGGACAGGGCTTTACGAGCAGTACTTC
cdr3_aa: CASSRVFGGTGLYEQYF

j_call: TRBJ2-1
clone_size: once
d_call: -
v_call: TRBV4-2
cdr3_nt: TGTGCCAGCAGCCTAACCCCGGGACAATCCTACAATGAGCAGTTCTTC
cdr3_aa: CASSLTPGQSYNEQFF

j_call: TRBJ2-5
clone_size: -
d_call: -
v_call: TRBV11-2
cdr3_nt: TGTGCCAGCAGCTCCCCTTCGACAGGTCTGGAGACCCAGTACTTC
cdr3_aa: CASSSPSTGLETQYF

j_call: TRBJ1-5
clone_size: -
d_call: -
v_call: TRBV28
cdr3_nt: TGTGCCAGCAGTTTCGGCGGTAGCAATCAGCCCCAGCATTTT
cdr3_aa: CASSFGGSNQPQHF

j_call: TRBJ2-7
clone_size: -
d_call: TRBD2
v_call: TRBV10-2
cdr3_nt: TGCGCCAGCAAGACGACTAGCGGGAGTTTCGAGCAGTACTTC
cdr3_aa: CASKTTSGSFEQYF

j_call: TRBJ2-4
clone_size: -
d_call: TRBD1
v_call: TRBV5-1
cdr3_nt: TGCGCCAGCAGCTTGAACAGGGGAAACATTCAGTACTTC
cdr3_aa: CASSLNRGNIQYF

j_call: TRBJ2-1
clone_size: -
d_call: TRBD2
v_call: TRBV5-6
cdr3_nt: TGTGCCAGCAGCTTGGCGGCGGGGGGGCGAAATGAGCAGTTCTTC
cdr3_aa: CASSLAAGGRNEQFF

j_call: TRBJ2-5
clone_size: -
d_call: TRBD1
v_call: TRBV5-5
cdr3_nt: TGTGCCAGCAGCCCCCAGGGGGCAAAAGAGACCCAGTACTTC
cdr3_aa: CASSPQGAKETQYF

j_call: TRBJ2-7
clone_size: -
d_call: -
v_call: TRBV4-2
cdr3_nt: TGTGCCAGCAGCCAAGAGGCTAGCTTCTCCTACGAGCAGTACTTC
cdr3_aa: CASSQEASFSYEQYF

j_call: TRBJ2-7
clone_size: -
d_call: TRBD2
v_call: TRBV7-9
cdr3_nt: TGTGCCAGCAGCTCCGAAAACCGTCTAGCGGGGGTCACCTACGAGCAGTACTTC
cdr3_aa: CASSSENRLAGVTYEQYF

j_call: TRBJ2-4
clone_size: -
d_call: TRBD2
v_call: TRBV28
cdr3_nt: TGTGCCAGCAGTTTTACTAGCGGTAGCATTCAGTACTTC
cdr3_aa: CASSFTSGSIQYF

j_call: TRBJ2-5
clone_size: once
d_call: -
v_call: TRBV2
cdr3_nt: TGTGCCAGCAGTTGGGACAAGAGGGAGACCCAGTACTTC
cdr3_aa: CASSWDKRETQYF

j_call: TRBJ2-5
clone_size: -
d_call: TRBD2
v_call: TRBV9
cdr3_nt: TGTGCCAGCAGCGAGGGGACTAGCTGGGAGACCCAGTACTTC
cdr3_aa: CASSEGTSWETQYF

j_call: TRBJ2-7
clone_size: -
d_call: TRBD2
v_call: TRBV27
cdr3_nt: TGTGCCAGCAGCCCGACTAGCGGGAGCTACGAGCAGTACTTC
cdr3_aa: CASSPTSGSYEQYF

j_call: TRBJ1-1
clone_size: -
d_call: -
v_call: TRBV19
cdr3_nt: TGTGCCAGTCGGCAGGCAGGGGCTGAAGCTTTCTTT
cdr3_aa: CASRQAGAEAFF

j_call: TRBJ1-2
clone_size: -
d_call: -
v_call: TRBV19
cdr3_nt: TGTGCCAGTAGCCTCCTACCCATCTATGGCTACACCTTC
cdr3_aa: CASSLLPIYGYTF

j_call: TRBJ1-2
clone_size: -
d_call: -
v_call: TRBV2
cdr3_nt: TGTGCCAGCAGTGAAAACCTCCTAGCTAACTATGGCTACACCTTC
cdr3_aa: CASSENLLANYGYTF

j_call: TRBJ2-3
clone_size: once
d_call: -
v_call: TRBV19
cdr3_nt: TGTGCCAGTATCTACAGGGCAGATACGCAGTATTTT
cdr3_aa: CASIYRADTQYF

j_call: TRBJ2-3
clone_size: once
d_call: -
v_call: TRBV7-8
cdr3_nt: TGTGCCAGCAGCTTAGTGGGTGGGGCGGTTACCACAGATACGCAGTATTTT
cdr3_aa: CASSLVGGAVTTDTQYF

j_call: TRBJ2-5
clone_size: -
d_call: -
v_call: TRBV4-2
cdr3_nt: TGTGCCAGCAGCCAAGGGGGGCTAGGGGGACGGGAGACCCAGTACTTC
cdr3_aa: CASSQGGLGGRETQYF

j_call: TRBJ2-3
clone_size: -
d_call: -
v_call: TRBV5-1
cdr3_nt: TGCGCCAGCAGCTTGCTAACTAGCACAGATACGCAGTATTTT
cdr3_aa: CASSLLTSTDTQYF

j_call: TRBJ2-4
clone_size: -
d_call: TRBD1
v_call: TRBV19
cdr3_nt: TGTGCCAGTAGTAGAAACCTAGGACAGGGCCTATACTTC
cdr3_aa: CASSRNLGQGLYF

j_call: TRBJ1-2
clone_size: -
d_call: TRBD1
v_call: TRBV6-5
cdr3_nt: TGTGCCAGCAGGACAGGGGTAAACTATGGCTACACCTTC
cdr3_aa: CASRTGVNYGYTF

j_call: TRBJ2-3
clone_size: -
d_call: -
v_call: TRBV11-3
cdr3_nt: TGTGCCAGCAGCTTCACAGGGACCGGTACTCGCGATACGCAGTATTTT
cdr3_aa: CASSFTGTGTRDTQYF

j_call: TRBJ1-1
clone_size: -
d_call: -
v_call: TRBV4-1
cdr3_nt: TGCGCCAGCAGCCGTTCGCGGGGGCAGAGGCAGGACACTGAAGCTTTCTTT
cdr3_aa: CASSRSRGQRQDTEAFF

j_call: TRBJ2-2
clone_size: -
d_call: TRBD1
v_call: TRBV10-3
cdr3_nt: TGTGCCATCAGTGAGAGCGGGACAGGGGGCACTGGGGAGCTGTTTTTT
cdr3_aa: CAISESGTGGTGELFF

j_call: TRBJ2-1
clone_size: -
d_call: TRBD1
v_call: TRBV27
cdr3_nt: TGTGCCAGCACCTTTCGACAGGGCAATCCAGGGCAGTTAGGGCCTTACAATGAGCAGTTCTTC
cdr3_aa: CASTFRQGNPGQLGPYNEQFF

j_call: TRBJ1-4
clone_size: -
d_call: TRBD1
v_call: TRBV11-2
cdr3_nt: TGTGCCAGCAGCTTACTGGGACAGGGAAAACTGTTTTTT
cdr3_aa: CASSLLGQGKLFF

j_call: TRBJ1-5
clone_size: -
d_call: -
v_call: TRBV15
cdr3_nt: TGTGCCACCAGCAGAGATGGGGGAGGGGCTAGCAATCAGCCCCAGCATTTT
cdr3_aa: CATSRDGGGASNQPQHF

j_call: TRBJ2-1
clone_size: few
d_call: TRBD2
v_call: TRBV19
cdr3_nt: TGTGCCAGTACGGTAGCGGGAATTAGTAATGAGCAGTTCTTC
cdr3_aa: CASTVAGISNEQFF

j_call: TRBJ1-3
clone_size: -
d_call: -
v_call: TRBV6-1
cdr3_nt: TGTGCCAGCAAATTTGAGTGGAGCTCTGGAAACACCATATATTTT
cdr3_aa: CASKFEWSSGNTIYF

j_call: TRBJ2-4
clone_size: -
d_call: TRBD2
v_call: TRBV27
cdr3_nt: TGTGCCAGCAGTTTACGCGCGGGGGATCATGGGTACTTC
cdr3_aa: CASSLRAGDHGYF

j_call: TRBJ1-2
clone_size: -
d_call: -
v_call: TRBV6-1
cdr3_nt: TGTGCCAGCAGTTATGAGTACTACTATGGCTACACCTTC
cdr3_aa: CASSYEYYYGYTF

j_call: TRBJ1-3
clone_size: -
d_call: TRBD1
v_call: TRBV7-2
cdr3_nt: TGTGCCAGCAGACCCGGGACAGGGTTCTCTGGAAACACCATATATTTT
cdr3_aa: CASRPGTGFSGNTIYF

j_call: TRBJ1-1
clone_size: once
d_call: -
v_call: TRBV5-6
cdr3_nt: TGTGCCAGCAGCTTAGTAGAACTGAGGAACACTGAAGCTTTCTTT
cdr3_aa: CASSLVELRNTEAFF

j_call: TRBJ2-7
clone_size: -
d_call: -
v_call: TRBV18
cdr3_nt: TGTGCCAGCTCACCAGCACAGTCCTACGAGCAGTACTTC
cdr3_aa: CASSPAQSYEQYF

j_call: TRBJ2-6
clone_size: -
d_call: TRBD1
v_call: TRBV29-1
cdr3_nt: TGCAGCGTTTCAACAGGGGGCGCTGGGGCCAACGTCCTGACTTTC
cdr3_aa: CSVSTGGAGANVLTF

j_call: TRBJ2-1
clone_size: -
d_call: -
v_call: TRBV5-1
cdr3_nt: TGCGCCAGCAGCCAGGACAGCTCCTACAATGAGCAGTTCTTC
cdr3_aa: CASSQDSSYNEQFF

j_call: TRBJ1-1
clone_size: -
d_call: -
v_call: TRBV27
cdr3_nt: TGTGCCAGCAGTCCCGCAGGGTTCATGAACACTGAAGCTTTCTTT
cdr3_aa: CASSPAGFMNTEAFF

j_call: TRBJ2-2
clone_size: -
d_call: TRBD2
v_call: TRBV18
cdr3_nt: TGTGCCAGCTCACCGACTAGCGGGGCTACCGGGGAGCTGTTTTTT
cdr3_aa: CASSPTSGATGELFF

j_call: TRBJ2-7
clone_size: -
d_call: -
v_call: TRBV7-3
cdr3_nt: TGTGCCAGCAGCCCAAGCGGGTCTCGTAGTTCGGAGCAGTACTTC
cdr3_aa: CASSPSGSRSSEQYF